Following are 9 T cell receptor beta chains from one sample sequenced in a study of T cells in Graves' hyperthyroidism and ophthalmopathy. Regions amplified from RNA transcripts were the TCR beta CDR3 regions. The TCR CDR3 first-round RT-PCR relied on the HTBI primer set. In TCRdb, the multiplex PCR reads were re-called with MiXCR into one record per CDR3 protein. The data show hundreds of thousands of distinct CDR3 sequences, about 45% seen once. Input material: peripheral blood or thyroid tissue (not recorded which). The source of these receptors is a woman under 30 with Graves' hyperthyroidism.

This clonotype was seen a handful of times. The chain uses TRBV5-1 and TRBJ2-7; D is possibly TRBD1 (5 bases). The CDR3 has 15 residues. The germline V gene encodes CDR1 SGHRS and CDR2 YFSETQ. V lost 5 bases to trimming and J lost 3 bases, with 18 bases between them. The CDR3, as DNA: TGCGCCAGCAGACAAATTCCAGGACAAATCTACGAGCAGTACTTC. This translates into CASRQIPGQIYEQYF.

This chain uses TRBV7-6 with TRBJ1-1; 7 bases align to TRBD1. The CDR3 runs 16 residues. The J segment lost 0 bases and the V segment lost 2 bases, leaving 6 bases of the junction unmatched. Germline loops: CDR1 SGHVS, CDR2 FNYEAQ. The CDR3 reads CASSLKRDRMNTEAFF. The CDR3 nucleotides are TGTGCCAGCAGCTTAAAAAGGGACAGAATGAACACTGAAGCTTTCTTT.

This clonotype was counted at least ten times. This CDR3 reads CASSEQEGSYGYTF. The CDR3 nucleotides read TGCGCCAGCAGTGAACAGGAGGGTAGCTATGGCTACACCTTC. The chain is built from TRBV10-2 and TRBJ1-2; perhaps TRBD1 as D (5 bases). CDR1 and CDR2 (germline): WSHSY, SAAADI. The CDR3 covers 14 residues. V lost 3 bases and J 4 bases, leaving 12 bases between the germline ends.

Here the CDR3 reads CASSVGSGLETGEQYF. CDR3 coding DNA: TGTGCCAGCAGCGTAGGGTCGGGACTAGAAACGGGGGAGCAGTACTTC. The V and J genes are TRBV9 and TRBJ2-7; TRBD2 aligns across 8 bases. With 0 bases clipped from V and 7 bases from J, the junction kept 12 bases outside the gene matches. CDR1 is SGDLS, CDR2 YYNGEE, per germline. The CDR3 sequence is 16 residues long.

For the CDR3, the DNA is TGTGCCAGCAGCTTAGCGACCTCCGTGACCCTGACTCTGACTCACACCTTC. Amino acids: CASSLATSVTLTLTHTF. The chain links TRBV7-4 to TRBJ1-2; D unresolved. CDR3 length: 17 residues. The germline gives CDR1 SGHVT, CDR2 SQSDAQ. Trimming took off 0 bases at V and 12 bases at J, with 26 bases between the two ends.

The V call is TRBV25-1, the J call TRBJ1-2; 8 positions agree with TRBD1. With V trimmed by 8 bases and J by 5 bases, 7 bases remained unmatched. The CDR3 is 13 amino acids. Per germline, CDR1 MGHDK and CDR2 SYGVNS. The CDR3 region is CASRPGGEYGYTF. The CDR3 DNA follows: TGTGCCAGCCGCCCAGGGGGCGAGTATGGCTACACCTTC.

This clonotype appeared a few times. DNA of the CDR3: TGTGCCAGCGCCGGGACAACATCCTACGAGCAGTACTTC. Translated: CASAGTTSYEQYF. The rearrangement uses TRBV14 and TRBJ2-7, with D possibly matching TRBD1 (6 bases). Germline CDR1 SGHDN, CDR2 FVKESK. V gave up 8 bases and J gave up 1 base, with 12 bases separating them. The CDR3 loop spans 13 amino acids. Supplemented by reference TRBV14 and TRBJ2-7, the full variable domain reads EAGVTQFPSHSVIEKGQTVTLRCDPISGHDNLYWYRRVMGKEIKFLLHFVKESKQDESGMPNNRFLAERTGGTYSTLKVQPAELEDSGVYFCASAGTTSYEQYFGPGTRLTVT.

The genes are TRBV29-1 and TRBJ1-1; perhaps TRBD1 as D (5 bases). The germline gives CDR1 SQVTM, CDR2 ANQGSEA. The CDR3 is 12 residues long. Trimming cost V 4 bases and J 11 bases, with 17 bases left between them. The CDR3 protein is CSVARDLGVAFF. The CDR3 DNA sequence: TGCAGCGTTGCCCGGGACCTAGGTGTGGCTTTCTTT.

The CDR3 nucleotides read TGCAGTGCTCCGGGGGGTCGAAACTATGGCTACACCTTC. Residues: CSAPGGRNYGYTF. The V gene is TRBV20-1, the J gene TRBJ1-2; D is perhaps TRBD1 (5 bases). Germline V gene sequence: CDR1 DFQATT, CDR2 SNEGSKA (reference sequence). The CDR3 extends over 13 amino acids. V was shortened by 5 bases and J by 2 bases, with 12 bases between the two germline ends.